This TCR beta chain is drawn from a study of blood T cell repertoires in COVID-19. Unmatched junction bases numbered 14, after V lost 6 bases and J lost 5 bases. CDR3 length: 16 residues. CDR1 LNHDA and CDR2 SQIVND come from the germline V gene (reference sequence). Per the authors' pipeline: Amplification from reference gene primers served as the basis for estimated nucleated cell counts. Using immunoSEQ multiplex PCR, the repertoire was profiled, and TCRdb retains in-frame clones only, with some absent. The DNA was the basis for D and trimming; V, J and clone size are from that table. This sample carries approximately 69,000 clones, about 73% of them seen once, and the ten largest clones take more than 20%.

What was sequenced was peripheral blood. V and J are TRBV19 and TRBJ2-5; 8 bases line up with TRBD1. The TCR originated in a man aged 55 to 70 with acute or convalescent COVID-19. CDR3 residues: CASSTYPLQGVETQYF. CDR3 in DNA: TGTGCCAGTAGCACCTATCCCCTACAGGGGGTGGAGACCCAGTACTTC.